The 6 T cell receptor beta chains in this list originate from one sample, sequenced in a study of shared clonotypes between healthy human individuals. TCRdb's table, derived via immunoSEQ multiplex PCR, lists solely in-frame clones and lacks some. Here the sample spans around 1.1 million clones, 70% to 80% being singletons. Sample: memory CD4+ T cells from PBMCs. The subset was: CD45RA-negative fraction. These receptors originate from a man younger than 35 in good health. Some clones in this sample may be carry-over from other donors' samples.

This clone occurred a few times. CDR3 region: CASQSSSLGGYTF. In DNA form, the CDR3 reads TGTGCCTCCCAATCCTCCTCTTTGGGTGGCTACACCTTC. The chain recombines TRBV30 with TRBJ1-2; D gene uncertain. This CDR3 is built from 13 residues. V was trimmed by 7 bases and J by 7 bases, leaving 19 bases between them. CDR1 is GTSNPN, CDR2 SVGIG, per germline (reference sequence).

The chain links TRBV28 to TRBJ2-5, with TRBD2 identical over 7 bases. J lost 4 bases, V lost 5 bases, and 10 bases had no gene match. The CDR3 contains 15 residues. Germline V gene data show CDR1 as MDHEN and CDR2 as SYDVKM. CDR3 coding DNA: TGTGCCAGCAGTGCACCCCTGGCGGGAGCAGAGACCCAGTACTTC. Translating gives CASSAPLAGAETQYF.

The chain is built from TRBV6-6 and TRBJ2-1; 14 bases are a match to TRBD2. With 5 bases clipped from V and 8 bases from J, the junction kept 8 bases outside the gene matches. CDR3 size: 16 residues. CDR1 and CDR2 from the germline V gene are MNHNY and SVGAGI (reference sequence). CDR3 sequence: CASSPRLAGGGDEQFF. The DNA for the CDR3 is TGTGCCAGCAGTCCTCGACTAGCGGGAGGGGGCGATGAGCAGTTCTTC.

The V and J genes are TRBV11-2 and TRBJ2-7; 7 bases line up with TRBD2. This CDR3 has 17 amino acids. CDR1 and CDR2 from the germline V gene are SGHAT and FQNNGV. The ends lost 5 bases at V and 6 bases at J; junction bases unmatched: 19. This CDR3 reads CASSPTREAGILGEQYF. DNA for the CDR3: TGTGCCAGCAGCCCCACGCGAGAAGCGGGAATTCTGGGCGAGCAGTACTTC.

The chain carries TRBV7-9 and TRBJ1-1; D uncertain. V shed 5 bases and J shed 1 base, with 11 bases lying between them. CDR1 is SEHNR and CDR2 is FQNEAQ in the germline V gene (reference sequence). CDR3 length equals 14 residues. CDR3 sequence (DNA): TGTGCCAGCAGCCTTAGACACGAGAACACTGAAGCTTTCTTT. Protein: CASSLRHENTEAFF.

This clone was found many times. The same CDR3 is also encoded by other DNA sequences in this sample. This chain uses TRBV2 with TRBJ1-2; D uncertain. This CDR3 contains 10 residues. The ends were cut back, 4 bases at V and 6 bases at J, with 3 bases in the middle. From germline, CDR1 is SNHLY and CDR2 FYNNEI. The CDR3 DNA reads TGTGCCAGCAGTGGCGATGGCTACACCTTC. As protein: CASSGDGYTF.